One sample yielded the 18 T cell receptor beta chains listed below, sequenced in a study of T cell responses to AZD1222 COVID-19 vaccine. The table came from immunoSEQ multiplex PCR; TCRdb's copy has only in-frame clones and leaves some out. The table includes about 150,000 clones, 85% to 95% detected once. Sequenced here: peripheral blood, sampled 28 days after the second AZD1222 dose. These receptors all come from an adult who received the AZD1222 COVID-19 vaccine.

The CDR3 bases are TGTGCCAGCAGCAAAGCGACCAGGGTAAATAGCAATCAGCCCCAGCATTTT. Residues: CASSKATRVNSNQPQHF. V and J are TRBV21-1 and TRBJ1-5; no check of the table's D call, TRBD1, against the DNA was made. TRBV21-1 is a known pseudogene. The CDR3 has 17 amino acids.

The chain joins TRBV3-1 (or the pseudogene TRBV3-2) to TRBJ2-3; D is uncertain. Germline CDR1 LGHDT, CDR2 YNNKEL (reference sequence). The CDR3 covers 14 residues. Trimming pared 4 bases from V and 10 bases from J, leaving 18 bases between. This CDR3 reads CASSPRKDDWAQYF. DNA of the CDR3: TGTGCCAGCAGCCCCCGAAAGGACGACTGGGCGCAGTATTTT.

The chain joins TRBV2 to TRBJ2-5, with D perhaps matching TRBD1 or TRBD2 (5 bases each). Germline lookup yields CDR1 SNHLY and CDR2 FYNNEI. V lost 3 bases, J lost 12 bases, and 20 bases lay in between. The CDR3 is made up of 14 amino acids. CDR3 nucleotides: TGTGCCAGCAGTGAGGGACCGAGGGCAAGAGTTAAGTACTTC. As protein: CASSEGPRARVKYF.

This sequence joins TRBV19 and TRBJ1-2, with a tentative D call TRBD1 (5 bases). Germline V gene lookup returns CDR1 LNHDA and CDR2 SQIVND (reference sequence). Trimming left V 2 bases short and J 4 bases short, with 14 bases between. This CDR3 contains 15 residues. As DNA, the CDR3 is TGTGCCAGTAGTATAAAAGGGGAGAGAGGCTATGGCTACACCTTC. Its protein product is CASSIKGERGYGYTF.

The CDR3: CASSLALGVAVTEAFF. The CDR3 nucleotides are TGTGCCAGCAGCTTAGCGCTGGGGGTTGCGGTCACTGAAGCTTTCTTT. This chain connects TRBV7-9 to TRBJ1-1; D might be TRBD1 (5 bases). The CDR3 consists of 16 residues. The V end was cut by 0 bases, the J end by 4 bases, with 15 bases between. Germline CDR1 and CDR2: SEHNR and FQNEAQ (reference sequence). Based on the CDR3 plus reference TRBV7-9 and TRBJ1-1, the full variable domain is DTGVSQNPRHKITKRGQNVTFRCDPISEHNRLYWYRQTLGQGPEFLTYFQNEAQLEKSRLLSDRFSAERPKGSFSTLEIQRTEQGDSAMYLCASSLALGVAVTEAFFGQGTRLTVV.

A few counts support this clone. The gene calls are TRBV2 and TRBJ1-6; D remains unclear. Germline assignment: CDR1 SNHLY and CDR2 FYNNEI. V was clipped by 7 bases and J by 6 bases, with 16 bases between them. This CDR3 contains 15 residues. The CDR3 spells CASKRPVGLNSPLHF. CDR3 in DNA: TGTGCCAGCAAGAGACCGGTCGGGCTTAATTCACCCCTCCACTTT. Full variable domain (outside the CDR3, taken from reference TRBV2 and TRBJ1-6): EPEVTQTPSHQVTQMGQEVILRCVPISNHLYFYWYRQILGQKVEFLVSFYNNEISEKSEIFDDQFSVERPDGSNFTLKIRSTKLEDSAMYFCASKRPVGLNSPLHFGNGTRLTVT.

The chain carries TRBV18 and TRBJ1-3; a possible D gene is TRBD1 (6 bases). Per the germline V gene, CDR1 is KGHSH and CDR2 is LQKENI. The CDR3 length is 18 residues. V shed 3 bases and J shed 0 bases, with 18 bases lying between them. This CDR3 reads CASSPPGAQILSGNTIYF. DNA for the CDR3: TGTGCCAGCTCACCTCCGGGGGCGCAGATCCTCTCTGGAAACACCATATATTTT.

The chain has TRBV19 and TRBJ1-1, with D perhaps TRBD1 (5 bases). Germline lookup yields CDR1 LNHDA and CDR2 SQIVND (reference sequence). V lost 3 bases, J lost 4 bases, and 12 bases lay in between. The CDR3 runs 14 residues. The chain's CDR3 is CASSIFADSTEAFF. The CDR3 coding sequence is TGTGCCAGTAGTATCTTTGCCGACAGCACTGAAGCTTTCTTT.

The genes are TRBV9 and TRBJ1-4; 9 bases align to TRBD1. Germline V gives CDR1 SGDLS, CDR2 YYNGEE. J lost 2 bases, V lost 4 bases, and 6 bases had no gene match. The CDR3 is 16 residues long. This CDR3 is CASSSKGTGTNEKLFF. The CDR3, as DNA: TGTGCCAGCAGCAGTAAGGGGACAGGGACTAATGAAAAACTGTTTTTT.

This rearrangement joins TRBV6-5 to TRBJ1-1; no reliable D call. The V end was cut by 2 bases, the J end by 0 bases, with 4 bases between. Germline CDR1 and CDR2: MNHEY and SVGAGI. CDR3 length: 13 amino acids. This CDR3 is CASSYGMNTEAFF. CDR3 nucleotides: TGTGCCAGCAGTTACGGCATGAACACTGAAGCTTTCTTT.

The chain couples TRBV18 to TRBJ2-3, with D unresolved. The CDR3 contains 15 residues. V was clipped by 6 bases and J by 2 bases, with 15 bases between them. CDR1 and CDR2 (germline): KGHSH, LQKENI. The CDR3 loop is CASSQTRANTDTQYF. CDR3 sequence (DNA): TGTGCCAGCTCTCAGACTCGGGCAAACACAGATACGCAGTATTTT.

The gene calls are TRBV11-3 and TRBJ2-7, with D possibly matching TRBD2 (6 bases). The CDR3 has 14 residues. Germline CDR1 SGHNT, CDR2 YENEEA. Trimming pared 5 bases from V and 0 bases from J, leaving 11 bases between. CDR3 nucleotides: TGTGCCAGCAGCCCGGACGGGAGCTCCTACGAGCAGTACTTC. Protein sequence: CASSPDGSSYEQYF.

V usage is TRBV5-1 and J usage is TRBJ2-7, with TRBD1 matching over 7 bases. The V and J ends lost 2 bases and 0 bases, in that order; junction bases with no gene match: 5. In germline, CDR1 is SGHRS, CDR2 YFSETQ. CDR3 length: 15 amino acids. CDR3 region: CASSFFDRDSYEQYF. CDR3 DNA: TGCGCCAGCAGCTTCTTTGACAGGGACTCCTACGAGCAGTACTTC.

V and J are TRBV5-1 and TRBJ2-1; D is perhaps TRBD2 (5 bases). Trimming took off 0 bases at V and 4 bases at J, with 11 bases between the two ends. The CDR3 extends over 15 amino acids. The germline V gene has CDR1 SGHRS and CDR2 YFSETQ. CDR3: CASSLGESIYNEQFF. The CDR3 bases are TGCGCCAGCAGCTTGGGGGAGAGTATTTACAATGAGCAGTTCTTC.

The rearrangement links TRBV7-2 to TRBJ2-3; 7 bases align to TRBD2. The CDR3 is made up of 13 amino acids. J lost 10 bases, V lost 1 base, and 5 bases had no gene match. Germline values: CDR1 SGHTA, CDR2 FQGNSA. The CDR3 DNA reads TGTGCCAGCAGCTTAGAGGGACTACAAGCGCAGTATTTT. Protein product: CASSLEGLQAQYF.

V is TRBV15 and J is TRBJ2-7; a weak D match, TRBD1 (5 bases). The CDR3 has 14 amino acids. Germline loops: CDR1 LNHNV, CDR2 YYDKDF (reference sequence). V lost 0 bases and J 5 bases, leaving 11 bases between the germline ends. The DNA of the CDR3 is TGTGCCACCAGCAGAGAGCCAGGGTTCAACGAGCAGTACTTC. Amino acids: CATSREPGFNEQYF. Supplemented by reference TRBV15 and TRBJ2-7, the full variable domain reads DAMVIQNPRYQVTQFGKPVTLSCSQTLNHNVMYWYQQKSSQAPKLLFHYYDKDFNNEADTPDNFQSRRPNTSFCFLDIRSPGLGDTAMYLCATSREPGFNEQYFGPGTRLTVT.

The chain couples TRBV9 to TRBJ2-3; TRBD2 agrees at 9 bases. The V gene's germline CDR1 is SGDLS and CDR2 YYNGEE. The CDR3 has 15 residues. V lost 6 bases and J lost 3; bases outside the gene matches: 8. The CDR3 loop is CASTLGGRGTDTQYF. The CDR3 DNA follows: TGTGCCAGCACGCTGGGCGGGAGGGGGACAGATACGCAGTATTTT.

The chain is built from TRBV12-1 and TRBJ2-2; the table's TRBD2 call for D was not verified on the DNA. TRBV12-1 is a known pseudogene. CDR3 length: 18 residues. CDR3 sequence: CASSWLVLAGPNTGELFF. CDR3 sequence (DNA): TGTGCCAGCAGCTGGCTGGTGCTAGCGGGACCAAACACCGGGGAGCTGTTTTTT.